The 24 T cell receptor beta chains below all came from one sample that was sequenced in a study of human thymus T cells. The repertoire was sequenced with immunoSEQ multiplex PCR; TCRdb's copy has only in-frame clones and lacks some. The sample holds roughly 77,000 clones, around 95% seen once. The thymus tissue came from resections taken during corrective heart surgery. The sequenced sample consisted of thymus tissue. The receptors shown here come from a girl less than two years old with a congenital heart defect but otherwise immunologically healthy.

The rearrangement joins TRBV25-1 to TRBJ1-5, with D hard to call. V lost 1 base and J lost 0, with 4 bases in between. The CDR3 runs to 14 residues. Germline lookup yields CDR1 MGHDK and CDR2 SYGVNS. CDR3 DNA sequence: TGTGCCAGCAGTGAATGGTATAGCAATCAGCCCCAGCATTTT. Translated: CASSEWYSNQPQHF.

This chain uses TRBV7-9 with TRBJ2-7; maybe TRBD2 (6 bases). There are 15 residues in the CDR3. V was shortened by 5 bases and J by 2 bases, with 16 bases between the two germline ends. The germline gives CDR1 SEHNR, CDR2 FQNEAQ (reference sequence). The CDR3 is CASSPDRDSPYEQYF. The CDR3 DNA reads as TGTGCCAGCAGCCCCGACCGGGACTCACCCTACGAGCAGTACTTC.

The genes are TRBV19 and TRBJ1-1; 9 nucleotides match TRBD1. The germline V gene encodes CDR1 LNHDA and CDR2 SQIVND (reference sequence). CDR3 length equals 16 residues. J was trimmed by 3 bases and V by 5 bases; bases with no gene match: 10. The CDR3 region is CASSPLQGAADTEAFF. The CDR3, as DNA: TGTGCCAGTAGTCCGTTACAGGGGGCGGCGGACACTGAAGCTTTCTTT.

The chain employs TRBV14 and TRBJ2-7; 16 bases agree with TRBD2. The germline V gene encodes CDR1 SGHDN and CDR2 FVKESK. This CDR3 contains 14 residues. J lost 5 bases, V lost 6 bases, and 1 base had no gene match. The CDR3 nucleotides read TGTGCCAGCAGGGGGACTAGCGGGAGGGACGAGCAGTACTTC. The encoded protein is CASRGTSGRDEQYF.

CDR3 DNA sequence: TGCGCCAGCAGCCAAGAAAGCGGGAGGGCCGGTAATGAGCAGTTCTTC. Amino acids: CASSQESGRAGNEQFF. The chain is built from TRBV4-3 and TRBJ2-1; TRBD2 matches 10 bases. Looked up from germline, CDR1 is LGHNA and CDR2 is YSLEER. Trimming removed 0 bases from V and 7 bases from J; junction bases left unmatched: 6. This CDR3 comprises 16 residues.

The V gene is TRBV25-1, the J gene TRBJ2-7; 7 bases align to TRBD1. The CDR3 runs 17 residues. Trimming removed 2 bases from V and 2 bases from J; junction bases left unmatched: 12. The germline V gene encodes CDR1 MGHDK and CDR2 SYGVNS. As DNA, the CDR3 is TGTGCCAGCAGTGAAAAATCGGGACAGACTCCTACCTACGAGCAGTACTTC. Translation: CASSEKSGQTPTYEQYF.

V and J are TRBV15 and TRBJ2-1; D ambiguous. V lost 1 base to trimming and J lost 3 bases, with 13 bases between them. The CDR3 has 16 residues. Germline V gives CDR1 LNHNV, CDR2 YYDKDF (reference sequence). As DNA, the CDR3 is TGTGCCACCAGCAGAGTTTGGCGCGCAGGCTACAATGAGCAGTTCTTC. Translated, it gives CATSRVWRAGYNEQFF.

This chain links TRBV5-4 with TRBJ2-7, with 8 bases aligning to TRBD1. The germline gives CDR1 SGHNT, CDR2 YYREEE (reference sequence). CDR3 length: 14 residues. J lost 6 bases, V lost 4 bases, and 9 bases had no gene match. This CDR3 is CASSPGQGFREQYF. CDR3 nucleotides: TGTGCCAGCAGCCCTGGACAGGGTTTTCGCGAGCAGTACTTC.

The chain combines TRBV19 with TRBJ1-2; possible D gene TRBD1, 5 bases. V shed 3 bases and J shed 5 bases, with 16 bases lying between them. The CDR3 length is 15 residues. Per germline, CDR1 LNHDA and CDR2 SQIVND (reference sequence). CDR3 sequence: CASSIRQNPKYGYTF. In DNA, the CDR3 is TGTGCCAGTAGTATTAGACAGAACCCAAAGTATGGCTACACCTTC.

V usage is TRBV7-2 and J usage is TRBJ2-3; 11 bases align to TRBD2. Trimming cost V 1 base and J 0 bases; bases outside gene matches: 3. The length of the CDR3 is 17 residues. Germline V gene sequence: CDR1 SGHTA, CDR2 FQGNSA. The CDR3: CASSLGGTSGSTDTQYF. Written as DNA, the CDR3 is TGTGCCAGCAGCTTAGGGGGGACTAGCGGAAGCACAGATACGCAGTATTTT.

The J gene is TRBJ1-2, the V gene TRBV5-1; D is uncertain. Per the germline V gene, CDR1 is SGHRS and CDR2 is YFSETQ. This CDR3 comprises 15 residues. V was cut by 0 bases and J by 5 bases, with 14 bases left in between. In DNA form, the CDR3 reads TGCGCCAGCAGCTTGGGGTTTGGGTGGGCTTATGGCTACACCTTC. This sequence encodes CASSLGFGWAYGYTF.

For this clone: This CDR3 is also generated by other DNA sequences in the sample. This rearrangement joins TRBV6-6 to TRBJ1-5, with 8 bases lining up with TRBD1. CDR1 is MNHNY and CDR2 is SVGAGI in the germline V gene (reference sequence). J gave up 5 bases and V 4 bases, and 7 bases lay outside the gene matches. The CDR3 extends over 15 amino acids. The CDR3 DNA reads as TGTGCCAGCAGTTGGAGCGGGACAGGTCATCAGCCCCAGCATTTT. It codes for CASSWSGTGHQPQHF.

This clone was observed once. The chain uses TRBV7-6 and TRBJ2-3; 8 positions agree with TRBD1. The germline V gene has CDR1 SGHVS and CDR2 FNYEAQ. Unmatched junction bases numbered 13, after V lost 1 base and J lost 4 bases. The CDR3 loop spans 18 amino acids. CDR3 bases: TGTGCCAGCAGCTTAGTAGGGAGACAGGGGTTGGGATCAGATACGCAGTATTTT. Amino acids: CASSLVGRQGLGSDTQYF.

This chain joins TRBV14 and TRBJ2-5; 7 bases fit TRBD1. V shed 4 bases, J shed 3 bases, and the junction held 8 bases outside the gene matches. The CDR3 sequence is 15 residues long. Germline-derived CDR1 and CDR2 are SGHDN and FVKESK. CDR3 nucleotides: TGTGCCAGCAGCCTGAAGGGGACAGAGAAAGAGACCCAGTACTTC. Its translation: CASSLKGTEKETQYF.

The V and J genes are TRBV9 and TRBJ2-3; maybe TRBD2 (5 bases). The V and J ends lost 4 bases and 3 bases respectively, with 15 bases between them. This CDR3 has 15 amino acids. Germline CDR1 SGDLS, CDR2 YYNGEE. CDR3 nucleotides: TGTGCCAGCAGCCACACCGGGATCCTTACAGATACGCAGTATTTT. Its protein is CASSHTGILTDTQYF. Full variable domain (remainder filled in from reference TRBV9 and TRBJ2-3): DSGVTQTPKHLITATGQRVTLRCSPRSGDLSVYWYQQSLDQGLQFLIQYYNGEERAKGNILERFSAQQFPDLHSELNLSSLELGDSALYFCASSHTGILTDTQYFGPGTRLTVL.

The chain couples TRBV9 to TRBJ2-3; 12 bases are a match to TRBD2. This CDR3 comprises 17 residues. Looked up from germline, CDR1 is SGDLS and CDR2 is YYNGEE. J gave up 0 bases and V 7 bases, and 9 bases lay outside the gene matches. The CDR3 sequence: CASLAGGALASTDTQYF. The CDR3 nucleotides are TGTGCCAGCCTAGCGGGGGGGGCTTTAGCTAGCACAGATACGCAGTATTTT.

J is TRBJ1-4 and V is TRBV29-1; a weak D match, TRBD1 (5 bases). The CDR3 runs 13 residues. Trimming removed 4 bases from V and 5 bases from J, with 11 bases in between. Germline loops: CDR1 SQVTM, CDR2 ANQGSEA. This CDR3 reads CSVGDGPNEKLFF. The CDR3 region has the DNA TGCAGCGTTGGGGACGGACCCAATGAAAAACTGTTTTTT.

The rearrangement links TRBV5-1 to TRBJ2-5, with 9 positions matching TRBD1. The J segment lost 5 bases and the V segment lost 7 bases, leaving 3 bases of the junction unmatched. Germline lookup yields CDR1 SGHRS and CDR2 YFSETQ. The CDR3 length is 12 residues. CDR3 in DNA: TGCGCCAGCTGGACAGGGGCGGAGACCCAGTACTTC. Its protein product is CASWTGAETQYF.

The chain joins TRBV28 to TRBJ1-1; 9 bases are shared with TRBD1. V lost 11 bases, J lost 1 base, and 5 bases stayed unmatched. This CDR3 comprises 13 residues. CDR1 is MDHEN, CDR2 SYDVKM, per germline. CDR3 residues: CAGGQGRNTEAFF. The CDR3 DNA reads TGTGCCGGGGGACAGGGCCGGAACACTGAAGCTTTCTTT.

The chain combines TRBV6-5 with TRBJ1-1, with D maybe TRBD1 (6 bases). V lost 5 bases and J lost 2, with 12 bases in between. The CDR3 covers 14 residues. Germline CDR1 reads MNHEY; CDR2 reads SVGAGI. The chain's CDR3 is CASSGPQGNTEAFF. Written as DNA, the CDR3 is TGTGCCAGCAGTGGACCACAGGGTAACACTGAAGCTTTCTTT.

The chain has TRBV6-1 and TRBJ2-7; 10 nucleotides match TRBD2. The CDR3 totals 17 residues. Trimming cost V 4 bases and J 3 bases; bases outside gene matches: 12. Germline V gives CDR1 MNHNS, CDR2 SASEGT. DNA for the CDR3: TGTGCCAGCAGTGGGGGCCCTGAGCGGGAGGGCTGCTACGAGCAGTACTTC. It yields the protein CASSGGPEREGCYEQYF.

Only one count was recorded for this clone. The chain employs TRBV2 and TRBJ1-2; D remains ambiguous. V gave up 8 bases and J gave up 8 bases, with 18 bases separating them. Germline V gene lookup returns CDR1 SNHLY and CDR2 FYNNEI. The CDR3 loop spans 13 amino acids. The CDR3 sequence: CASERLRKKGYTF. DNA of the CDR3: TGTGCCAGCGAGAGGCTCCGAAAAAAAGGCTACACCTTC.

This rearrangement joins TRBV19 to TRBJ1-1, with D perhaps matching TRBD1 (6 bases). The CDR3 is 20 residues long. The V end was cut by 3 bases, the J end by 0 bases, with 26 bases between. CDR1 is LNHDA, CDR2 SQIVND, per germline (reference sequence). The CDR3: CASSILRGEGPKYLNTEAFF. CDR3 DNA: TGTGCCAGTAGTATTTTAAGGGGGGAGGGACCTAAGTACTTGAACACTGAAGCTTTCTTT.

The gene calls are TRBV4-3 and TRBJ2-7; D is unclear. V lost 0 bases and J 3 bases, leaving 12 bases between the germline ends. There are 15 residues in the CDR3. The germline V gene encodes CDR1 LGHNA and CDR2 YSLEER. CDR3 protein: CASSQEAGTHYEQYF. The DNA of the CDR3 is TGCGCCAGCAGCCAAGAGGCAGGTACCCACTACGAGCAGTACTTC.